Included here is one TCR delta chain sequence, with context. Its antigen is undetermined. The record originates from a study of Vδ1+ human thymocytes. Extracted RNA was reverse transcribed into cDNA. The CDR3 regions were amplified by multiplex PCR from V-gene primers to a constant-region primer. TCRdb redid clone calling on the multiplex PCR reads using CATT. The sample shows under 25,000 delta-chain clones, 6.5% to 10% of them seen only once. Looked up from germline, CDR1 is TSWWSYY and CDR2 is QGS. This CDR3 is built from 17 residues. The V and J ends lost 2 bases and 3 bases, in that order; junction bases with no gene match: 11. Study results and limitations: In the thymus, TRG and TRD repertoires looked highly polyclonal with Gaussian CDR3 lengths.

The sequence came from a child under two years old who had congenital heart surgery. The V and J genes are TRDV1 and TRDJ1; 8 bases agree with TRDD3. The sequenced material came from Vdelta1+ gamma-delta thymocytes from the thymus. Regarding subset: FACS-sorted CD3+ TCRalphabeta- TCRVdelta1+ TCRVdelta2- thymocytes. The CDR3 DNA sequence: TGTGCTCTTGGGGAATACAATGGGGGATCGAGGGCCGATAAACTCATCTTT. This codes for CALGEYNGGSRADKLIF.